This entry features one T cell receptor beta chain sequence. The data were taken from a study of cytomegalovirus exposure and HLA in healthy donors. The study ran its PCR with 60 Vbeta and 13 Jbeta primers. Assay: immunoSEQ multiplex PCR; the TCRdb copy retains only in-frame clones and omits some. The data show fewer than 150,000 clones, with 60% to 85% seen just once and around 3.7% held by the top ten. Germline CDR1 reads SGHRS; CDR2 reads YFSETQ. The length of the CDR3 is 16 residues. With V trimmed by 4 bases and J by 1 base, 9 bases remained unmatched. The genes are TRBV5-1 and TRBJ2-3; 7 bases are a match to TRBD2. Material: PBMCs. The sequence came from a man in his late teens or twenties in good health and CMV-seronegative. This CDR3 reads CASSPGGNTGTDTQYF. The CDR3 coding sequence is TGCGCCAGCAGCCCGGGAGGAAACACGGGCACAGATACGCAGTATTTT.